This T cell receptor beta chain stems from a study of beta chain features in type 1 diabetes. Study-wide points: Because the template was cDNA, high-expressing cells might be over-represented. The naive, central memory and Treg TCRB repertoires showed an apparent similarity that was greater among patients than among healthy donors. HLA effects on TCRB rearrangement stayed unresolved here.

Since all of the isolated RNA was reverse transcribed, expressed TCRB transcripts were what got sequenced. The study sequenced naive, central memory and regulatory T cell samples to an average of about 3.57 million reads. Assay: immunoSEQ multiplex PCR; the TCRdb copy retains only in-frame clones and omits some. This table has 140,000 or so clones, about 10% appearing once. Trimming took 4 bases from V and 7 from J, leaving 19 bases between them. This CDR3 contains 16 residues. Looked up from germline, CDR1 is SEHNR and CDR2 is FQNEAQ (reference sequence). This clone was counted a few times. Its antigen remains unknown.

The chain employs TRBV7-9 and TRBJ1-4, with D hard to call. Source material: naive CD4+ T cells from blood. The clonotype originates from a young man in good health. CDR3 in amino acids: CASSSLPDGKGEKLFF. CDR3 bases: TGTGCCAGCAGCTCCCTCCCGGACGGGAAGGGTGAAAAACTGTTTTTT.